A selection of T cell receptor beta chains follows, all from one sample in a study of CD8 T cells in Susac syndrome. TCRdb reprocessed the immunoSEQ multiplex PCR reads via MiXCR and lists one record per CDR3 protein. Here the sample spans about 180,000 distinct CDR3 sequences, about 94% being singletons. Sequencing used CD4+ T cells from PBMCs. All receptors derive from a human donor with Susac syndrome. CDR3s include the opening cysteine and the closing phenylalanine or tryptophan.

>TRBV21-1|TRBJ1-2
CASSKGGDHYGYTF
>TRBV7-9|TRBJ2-4
CASSSGTGKNIQYF
>TRBV6-1|TRBJ2-7
CASSESSSYEQYF
>TRBV9|TRBJ2-1
CASSVESGSYNEQFF
>TRBV14|TRBJ2-7
CASSQAGPYEQYF
>TRBV29-1|TRBJ2-3
CSVEQGPDTQYF
>TRBV18|TRBJ2-5
CASSPGAGPQETQYF
>TRBV21-1|TRBJ1-1
CASSKVWGAHTEAFF
>TRBV20-1|TRBJ2-7
CSARHGQGKEQYF
>TRBV11-2|TRBJ1-1
CASSLVAGGEAFF
>TRBV12-3/TRBV12-4|TRBJ2-3
CASSSESGDTQYF
>TRBV20-1|TRBJ2-7
CSAQRGGTSDEQYF
>TRBV29-1|TRBJ1-1
CSVVVRGSDTEAFF
>TRBV29-1|TRBJ1-1
CSVVAGVDTEAFF
>TRBV18|TRBJ2-5
CASSPQTGGRSETQYF
>TRBV28|TRBJ2-7
CASRPSGQAAYEQYF
>TRBV28|TRBJ1-1
CAGNRGTEAFF
>TRBV5-6|TRBJ2-7
CASSSLAGEKEQYF
>TRBV5-4|TRBJ1-1
CASSSPGQGATEAFF
>TRBV3-1|TRBJ2-7
CASSPDRDASYEQYF
>TRBV7-2|TRBJ2-1
CASSRRQGLKQFF
>TRBV9|TRBJ1-1
CASSSLQGMNTEAFF
>TRBV5-1|TRBJ1-1
CASSLSGGFVNTEAFF
>TRBV5-8|TRBJ1-1
CASSFQGRNTEAFF
>TRBV30|TRBJ2-4
CAWSTGRLARGIQYF
>TRBV28|TRBJ2-7
CASTGKEALRTAEQYF
>TRBV30|TRBJ2-3
CAWSSFDGTDTQYF
>TRBV5-1|TRBJ1-2
CASSLGQGDYGYTF
>TRBV4-1|TRBJ1-5
CASSQEYYRTGPQPQHF
>TRBV5-4|TRBJ1-3
CASSHREKSGNTIYF
>TRBV5-1|TRBJ2-1
CASSLTEYNEQFF
>TRBV29-1|TRBJ2-1
CSVAGLAVHNEQFF
>TRBV20-1|TRBJ2-5
CSAQTGWQETQYF
>TRBV20-1|TRBJ2-1
CSARRAGGPNEQFF
>TRBV20-1|TRBJ2-2
CSARPGHGTGELFF